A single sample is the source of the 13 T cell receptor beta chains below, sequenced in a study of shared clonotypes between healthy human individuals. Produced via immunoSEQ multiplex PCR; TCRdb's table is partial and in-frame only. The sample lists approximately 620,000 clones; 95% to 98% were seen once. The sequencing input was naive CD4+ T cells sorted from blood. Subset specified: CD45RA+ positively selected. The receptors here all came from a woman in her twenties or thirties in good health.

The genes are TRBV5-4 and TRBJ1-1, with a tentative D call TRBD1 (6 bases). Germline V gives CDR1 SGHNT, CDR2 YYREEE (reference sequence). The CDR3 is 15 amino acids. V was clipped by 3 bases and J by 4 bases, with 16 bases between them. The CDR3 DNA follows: TGTGCCAGCAGCTCTCCGTCAACAGGGACCACTGAAGCTTTCTTT. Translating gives CASSSPSTGTTEAFF.

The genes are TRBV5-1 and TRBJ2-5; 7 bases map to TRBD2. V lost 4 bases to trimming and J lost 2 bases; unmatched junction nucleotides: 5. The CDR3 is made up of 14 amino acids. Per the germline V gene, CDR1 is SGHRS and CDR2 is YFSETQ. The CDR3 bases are TGCGCCAGCAGCCCCGGGGGGATTCAAGAGACCCAGTACTTC. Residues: CASSPGGIQETQYF.

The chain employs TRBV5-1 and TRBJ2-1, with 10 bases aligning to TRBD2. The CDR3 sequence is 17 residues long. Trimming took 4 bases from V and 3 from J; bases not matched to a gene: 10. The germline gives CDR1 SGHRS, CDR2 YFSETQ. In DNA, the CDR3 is TGCGCCAGCAGCCGAGCTAGCGGGAGTGGTTTCTACAATGAGCAGTTCTTC. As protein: CASSRASGSGFYNEQFF.

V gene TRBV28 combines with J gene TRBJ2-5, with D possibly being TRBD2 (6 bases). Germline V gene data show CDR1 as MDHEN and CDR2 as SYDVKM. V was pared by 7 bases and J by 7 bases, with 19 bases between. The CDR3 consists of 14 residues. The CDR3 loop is CASTPGQAGGTQYF. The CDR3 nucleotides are TGTGCCAGCACCCCGGGGCAGGCCGGGGGGACCCAGTACTTC.

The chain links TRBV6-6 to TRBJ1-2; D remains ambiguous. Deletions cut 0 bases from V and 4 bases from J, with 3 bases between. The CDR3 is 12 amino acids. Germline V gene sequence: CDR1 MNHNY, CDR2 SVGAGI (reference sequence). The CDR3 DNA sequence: TGTGCCAGCAGTTACTCGGGCTATGGCTACACCTTC. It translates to CASSYSGYGYTF.

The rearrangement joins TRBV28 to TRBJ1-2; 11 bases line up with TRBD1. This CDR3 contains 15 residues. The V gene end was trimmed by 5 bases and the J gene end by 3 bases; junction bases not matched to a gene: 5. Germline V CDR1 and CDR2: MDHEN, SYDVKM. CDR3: CASSALGQGDYGYTF. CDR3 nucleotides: TGTGCCAGCAGTGCGCTGGGACAGGGGGACTATGGCTACACCTTC.

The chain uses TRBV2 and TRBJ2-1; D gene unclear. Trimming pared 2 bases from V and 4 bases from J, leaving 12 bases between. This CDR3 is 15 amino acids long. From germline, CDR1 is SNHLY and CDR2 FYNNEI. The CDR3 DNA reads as TGTGCCAGCAGTGAATCCCAATCCCCTTACAATGAGCAGTTCTTC. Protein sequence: CASSESQSPYNEQFF.

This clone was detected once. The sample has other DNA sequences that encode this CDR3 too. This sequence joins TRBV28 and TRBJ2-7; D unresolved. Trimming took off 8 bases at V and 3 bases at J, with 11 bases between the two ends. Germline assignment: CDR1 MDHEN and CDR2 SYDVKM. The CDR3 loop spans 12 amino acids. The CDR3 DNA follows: TGTGCCAGCGGTGGGCAGAACTACGAGCAGTACTTC. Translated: CASGGQNYEQYF.

The CDR3, as DNA: TGCAGCGCTTCATCCGGGACTAGCGCCACCGGGGAGCTGTTTTTT. It yields the protein CSASSGTSATGELFF. V usage is TRBV29-1 and J usage is TRBJ2-2; 10 bases agree with TRBD2. V dropped 7 bases and J dropped 4; count of bases not matched to a gene: 9. The CDR3 loop spans 15 amino acids. The germline CDR1 and CDR2 sequences are SQVTM and ANQGSEA.

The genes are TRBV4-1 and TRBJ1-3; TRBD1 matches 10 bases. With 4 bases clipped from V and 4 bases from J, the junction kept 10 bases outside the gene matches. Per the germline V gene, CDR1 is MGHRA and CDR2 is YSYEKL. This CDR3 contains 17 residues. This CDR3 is CASSLSPGQGTGNTIYF. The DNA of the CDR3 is TGCGCCAGCAGCCTCAGCCCGGGACAGGGGACCGGAAACACCATATATTTT.

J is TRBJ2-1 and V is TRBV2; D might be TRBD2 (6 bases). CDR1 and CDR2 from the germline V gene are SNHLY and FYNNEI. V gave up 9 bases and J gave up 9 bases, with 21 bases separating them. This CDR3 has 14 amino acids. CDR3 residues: CASSQSLSGGEQFF. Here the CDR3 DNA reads TGTGCCAGTTCCCAGTCTCTTAGCGGAGGTGAGCAGTTCTTC.

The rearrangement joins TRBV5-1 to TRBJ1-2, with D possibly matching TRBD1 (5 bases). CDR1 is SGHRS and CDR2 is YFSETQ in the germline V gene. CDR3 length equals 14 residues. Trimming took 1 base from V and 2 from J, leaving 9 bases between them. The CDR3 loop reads CASSLSPGNYGYTF. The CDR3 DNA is TGCGCCAGCAGCTTGTCGCCAGGGAACTATGGCTACACCTTC.

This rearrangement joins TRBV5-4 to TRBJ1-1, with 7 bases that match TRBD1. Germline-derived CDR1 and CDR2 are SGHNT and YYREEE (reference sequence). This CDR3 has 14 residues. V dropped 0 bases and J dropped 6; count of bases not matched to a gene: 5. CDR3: CASSLGQGVAEAFF. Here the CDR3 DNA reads TGTGCCAGCAGCTTGGGACAGGGCGTAGCTGAAGCTTTCTTT.